This TCR beta chain was found in a study of control samples from healthy donors and cancer patients. Only in-frame clones appear in the TCRdb table, and some are missing; sequencing was by immunoSEQ multiplex PCR. This table has about 130,000 clones, roughly 91% appearing once. Germline assignment: CDR1 MGHDK and CDR2 SYGVNS. V shed 6 bases, J shed 4 bases, and the junction held 5 bases outside the gene matches. The CDR3 runs 13 residues. The sequencing sample was made of PBMCs. The gene calls are TRBV25-1 and TRBJ1-2; 7 nucleotides align to TRBD1. The sequence came from a man aged 50 to 60 with head and neck cancer. The CDR3 DNA reads TGTGCCAGCAGCCTGGGACAGCGCTATGGCTACACCTTC. It yields the protein CASSLGQRYGYTF.